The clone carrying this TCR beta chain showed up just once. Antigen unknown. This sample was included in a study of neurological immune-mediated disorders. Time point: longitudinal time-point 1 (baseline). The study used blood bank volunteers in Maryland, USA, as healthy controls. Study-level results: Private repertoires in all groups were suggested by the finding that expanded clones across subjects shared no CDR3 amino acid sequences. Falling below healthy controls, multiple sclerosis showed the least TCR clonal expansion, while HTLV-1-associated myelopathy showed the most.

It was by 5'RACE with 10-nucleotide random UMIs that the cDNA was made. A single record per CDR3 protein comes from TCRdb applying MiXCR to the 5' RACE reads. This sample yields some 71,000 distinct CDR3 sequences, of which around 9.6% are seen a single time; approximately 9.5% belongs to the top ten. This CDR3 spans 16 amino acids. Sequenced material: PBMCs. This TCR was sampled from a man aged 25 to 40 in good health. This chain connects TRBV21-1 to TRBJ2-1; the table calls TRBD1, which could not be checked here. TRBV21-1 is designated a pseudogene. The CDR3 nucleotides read TGTGCCAGCCCGAGGAATGTCGAGGGGGCCTACAATGAGCAGTTCTTC. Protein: CASPRNVEGAYNEQFF.